The 7 T cell receptor beta chains given below trace back to one sample, sequenced in a study of cytomegalovirus exposure and HLA in healthy donors. The PCR was carried out with 60 Vbeta primers and 13 Jbeta primers. The table came from immunoSEQ multiplex PCR; TCRdb's copy has only in-frame clones and leaves some out. The data show 120,000 to 150,000 clones, approximately 80% seen once. The specimen sequenced was PBMCs. All receptors come from a middle-aged woman in good health and CMV-seronegative.

The table lists this clone with a count of one. The chain combines TRBV7-2 with TRBJ1-1; D remains unclear. CDR1 SGHTA and CDR2 FQGNSA come from the germline V gene. V shed 6 bases and J shed 1 base, with 6 bases lying between them. CDR3 length equals 12 residues. Here the CDR3 reads CASSLQNTEAFF. CDR3 DNA sequence: TGTGCCAGCAGTTTACAGAACACTGAAGCTTTCTTT. Full variable domain (outside the CDR3, taken from reference TRBV7-2 and TRBJ1-1): GAGVSQSPSNKVTEKGKDVELRCDPISGHTALYWYRQSLGQGLEFLIYFQGNSAPDKSGLPSDRFSAERTGGSVSTLTIQRTQQEDSAVYLCASSLQNTEAFFGQGTRLTVV.

The CDR3 spells CASQIAGVETQYF. The CDR3 DNA sequence: TGTGCCAGCCAGATAGCGGGAGTTGAGACCCAGTACTTC. The chain has TRBV6-5 and TRBJ2-5, with TRBD2 matching over 9 bases. The CDR3 totals 13 residues. After removal of 8 bases from V and 5 bases from J, the junction contained 6 bases not matched to a gene. Germline CDR1 is MNHEY and CDR2 is SVGAGI.

The rearrangement uses TRBV28 and TRBJ2-1; 11 bases map to TRBD2. This CDR3 has 15 amino acids. V lost 6 bases, J lost 8 bases, and 9 bases stayed unmatched. From germline, CDR1 is MDHEN and CDR2 SYDVKM. The CDR3 loop is CASRVAGGPGDEQFF. The CDR3 nucleotides are TGTGCCAGCAGGGTAGCGGGAGGGCCTGGGGATGAGCAGTTCTTC.

The chain employs TRBV27 and TRBJ2-1, with 14 bases that match TRBD2. Trimming removed 7 bases from V and 8 bases from J; junction bases left unmatched: 16. Germline V lookup: CDR1 MNHEY, CDR2 SMNVEV (reference sequence). The CDR3 runs 18 residues. The CDR3 spells CASNPGLAGAPPGDEQFF. The CDR3 DNA follows: TGTGCCAGCAACCCGGGACTAGCGGGAGCGCCTCCCGGGGATGAGCAGTTCTTC.

The rearrangement links TRBV18 to TRBJ2-7; D is uncertain. With 6 bases removed from V and 2 bases from J, the gap between germline ends came to 8 bases. The CDR3 is made up of 12 amino acids. Germline CDR1 KGHSH, CDR2 LQKENI. Here the CDR3 reads CASSLTPYEQYF. The CDR3 region has the DNA TGTGCCAGCTCGCTAACCCCCTACGAGCAGTACTTC.

This clone was recorded only once. The CDR3 here is CASSYTSGTYNEQFF. DNA for the CDR3: TGTGCCAGCAGCTACACTAGCGGGACTTACAATGAGCAGTTCTTC. The chain employs TRBV11-2 and TRBJ2-1, with 10 bases matching TRBD2. The V gene end was trimmed by 4 bases and the J gene end by 4 bases; junction bases not matched to a gene: 4. The germline V gene encodes CDR1 SGHAT and CDR2 FQNNGV. This CDR3 region has 15 residues.

Only a few counts were recorded for this clone. V is TRBV25-1 and J is TRBJ2-1, with D hard to call. This CDR3 region has 15 residues. CDR1 MGHDK and CDR2 SYGVNS come from the germline V gene. Trimming cost V 4 bases and J 2 bases, with 12 bases left between them. The CDR3 DNA reads as TGTGCCAGCAGTGTACTCGGGTCTGCCTACAATGAGCAGTTCTTC. Its protein is CASSVLGSAYNEQFF.